The source of this TCR beta chain is a study of blood T cell repertoires in COVID-19. Some clones are missing from TCRdb's copy, which holds only in-frame ones; the method was immunoSEQ multiplex PCR. The sample shows some 99,000 clones, 75% to 90% of them seen only once. The J segment lost 2 bases and the V segment lost 2 bases, leaving 5 bases of the junction unmatched. Germline V gene data show CDR1 as KGHDR and CDR2 as SFDVKD. This CDR3 has 15 amino acids. Sequenced input: peripheral blood. J is TRBJ2-7 and V is TRBV24-1, with 7 bases aligning to TRBD1. The sequence was obtained from a human donor in a cohort sampled during active COVID-19. The CDR3 sequence: CATSDSTGYPYEQYF. The CDR3 region has the DNA TGTGCCACCAGTGATTCGACAGGGTATCCCTACGAGCAGTACTTC.